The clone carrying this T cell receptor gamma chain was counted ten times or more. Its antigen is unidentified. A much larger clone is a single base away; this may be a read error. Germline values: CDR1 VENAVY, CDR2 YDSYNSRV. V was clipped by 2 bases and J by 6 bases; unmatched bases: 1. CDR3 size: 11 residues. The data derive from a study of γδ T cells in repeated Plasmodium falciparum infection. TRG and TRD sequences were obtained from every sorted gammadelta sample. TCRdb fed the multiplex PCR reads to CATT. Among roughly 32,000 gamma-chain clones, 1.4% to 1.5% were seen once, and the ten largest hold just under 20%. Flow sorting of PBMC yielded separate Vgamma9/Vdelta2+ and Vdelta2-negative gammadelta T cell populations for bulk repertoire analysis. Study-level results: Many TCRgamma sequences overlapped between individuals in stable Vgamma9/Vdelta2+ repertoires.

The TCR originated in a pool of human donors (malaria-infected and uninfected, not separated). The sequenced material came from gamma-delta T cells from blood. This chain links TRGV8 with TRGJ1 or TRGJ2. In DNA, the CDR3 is TGTGCCACCTGGGATATTTATAAGAAACTCTTT. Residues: CATWDIYKKLF.